The 30 T cell receptor beta chains presented below share a single source sample, sequenced in a study of blood T cell repertoires in COVID-19 (dated by TCRdb to the early 2020s). The library relied on the immunoSEQ multiplex PCR assay. TCRdb's version of the immuneACCESS table is confined to in-frame rearrangements and falls short of the full clone set. An unresolved V gene accounts for under half of the shortfall where checked; the remainder is of unknown origin. The sample yields some 320,000 clones; 90% were counted once. Jointly, the top ten make up roughly 2.6% of the sample. Material: PBMCs or T cells enriched from blood (not recorded which). All receptors derive from a man between 60 and 75 years old who had recovered from COVID-19.

This chain uses TRBV7-9 with TRBJ2-2, with TRBD2 identical over 7 bases. Unmatched junction bases numbered 9, after V lost 5 bases and J lost 3 bases. The CDR3 has 16 residues. The V gene's germline CDR1 is SEHNR and CDR2 FQNEAQ (reference sequence). For the CDR3, the DNA is TGTGCCAGCAGCCCTTGGAGGGGAGGGCACACCGGGGAGCTGTTTTTT. Its protein product is CASSPWRGGHTGELFF.

The rearrangement links TRBV10-3 to TRBJ1-1, with 8 bases lining up with TRBD1. This CDR3 spans 14 amino acids. The V gene's germline CDR1 is ENHRY and CDR2 SYGVKD. V shed 3 bases and J 1 base; nucleotides not matched to a gene: 1. The chain's CDR3 is CAISEGTGNTEAFF. The DNA of the CDR3 is TGTGCCATCAGTGAAGGGACAGGGAACACTGAAGCTTTCTTT.

This chain links TRBV4-1 with TRBJ2-2; possible D gene TRBD2, 6 bases. This CDR3 is built from 14 residues. Germline V CDR1 and CDR2: MGHRA, YSYEKL. With 4 bases removed from V and 9 bases from J, the gap between germline ends came to 15 bases. The CDR3 protein is CASSLGGNWRELFF. As DNA, the CDR3 is TGCGCCAGCAGCCTCGGGGGTAACTGGAGGGAGCTGTTTTTT.

This chain links TRBV12-3 or TRBV12-4 with TRBJ1-1; 8 bases fit TRBD1. Trimming cost V 5 bases and J 5 bases; bases outside gene matches: 4. The CDR3 has 13 residues. The CDR3 reads CASSRQGRTEAFF. The CDR3, as DNA: TGTGCCAGCAGTCGACAGGGGAGGACTGAAGCTTTCTTT.

V and J are TRBV4-3 and TRBJ2-2; D is uncertain. With 1 base removed from V and 6 bases from J, the gap between germline ends came to 9 bases. This CDR3 contains 14 residues. Germline assignment: CDR1 LGHNA and CDR2 YSLEER. CDR3 region: CASSQGQAAGELFF. Here the CDR3 DNA reads TGCGCCAGCAGCCAAGGTCAGGCCGCCGGGGAGCTGTTTTTT.

V usage is TRBV2 and J usage is TRBJ2-5; tentative D call: TRBD2 (5 bases). Germline values: CDR1 SNHLY, CDR2 FYNNEI. Trimming took 6 bases from V and 2 from J, leaving 13 bases between them. The CDR3 is 14 residues long. The CDR3 nucleotides read TGTGCCAGCAGCAAAACTCGGGGTCAAGAGACCCAGTACTTC. Translating it yields CASSKTRGQETQYF.

This clone was found once. The V and J genes are TRBV7-8 and TRBJ1-4; tentative D call: TRBD1 (5 bases). Germline values: CDR1 SGHVS, CDR2 FQNEAQ. The CDR3 has 18 amino acids. The V gene lost 1 base and the J gene lost 7 bases, with 22 bases spanning the gap. The CDR3 spells CASSLGAGMGRAVEKLFF. The CDR3 coding sequence is TGTGCCAGCAGCTTAGGGGCCGGTATGGGGCGCGCGGTTGAAAAACTGTTTTTT.

This rearrangement joins TRBV2 to TRBJ2-7; the D is unclear. Trimming removed 6 bases from V and 4 bases from J, with 10 bases in between. The germline gives CDR1 SNHLY, CDR2 FYNNEI. The CDR3 is 12 residues long. The CDR3 spells CASRSQIYEQYF. The CDR3 DNA is TGTGCCAGCAGAAGCCAAATTTACGAGCAGTACTTC.

The V gene is TRBV2, the J gene TRBJ1-2, with D possibly being TRBD1 (6 bases). CDR1 is SNHLY and CDR2 is FYNNEI in the germline V gene. CDR3 size: 14 residues. V gave up 6 bases and J gave up 6 bases, with 17 bases separating them. DNA of the CDR3: TGTGCCAGCAGGTCGACCCAGGGGCGGGATGGCTACACCTTC. As protein: CASRSTQGRDGYTF.

This clone came up once. The J gene is TRBJ2-5, the V gene TRBV30; 9 bases map to TRBD2. Trimming cost V 1 base and J 2 bases; bases outside gene matches: 2. The CDR3 totals 14 residues. Germline V lookup: CDR1 GTSNPN, CDR2 SVGIG (reference sequence). This CDR3 is CAWSASGVQETQYF. CDR3 DNA: TGTGCCTGGAGTGCTAGCGGGGTACAAGAGACCCAGTACTTC.

V is TRBV6-5 and J is TRBJ2-7, with 7 bases matching TRBD2. Per germline, CDR1 MNHEY and CDR2 SVGAGI. Losses at the gene ends were 0 bases for V and 3 bases for J; bases not matched to a gene: 5. The length of the CDR3 is 15 residues. Here the CDR3 DNA reads TGTGCCAGCAGTTACTCGGCCAGCGGGAACTACGAGCAGTACTTC. Protein: CASSYSASGNYEQYF.

The chain uses TRBV7-2 and TRBJ1-1; perhaps TRBD1 as D (5 bases). Per germline, CDR1 SGHTA and CDR2 FQGNSA. The CDR3 extends over 15 amino acids. V was pared by 2 bases and J by 0 bases, with 10 bases between. The CDR3 region has the DNA TGTGCCAGCAGCTTAAGCCGGACAATGAACACTGAAGCTTTCTTT. As protein: CASSLSRTMNTEAFF.

This chain uses TRBV2 with TRBJ2-7, with TRBD1 identical over 9 bases. Germline V CDR1 and CDR2: SNHLY, FYNNEI. The CDR3 spans 13 residues. With V trimmed by 7 bases and J by 6 bases, 7 bases remained unmatched. This CDR3 reads CASKGTGLSEQYF. The CDR3 nucleotides read TGTGCCAGCAAGGGGACAGGGTTAAGCGAGCAGTACTTC.

CDR3 bases: TGCGCCAGCAGCCACCGACAGGGGGACACTGAAGCTTTCTTT. Translating it yields CASSHRQGDTEAFF. The chain employs TRBV5-1 and TRBJ1-1; TRBD1 matches 9 bases. CDR3 length: 14 residues. In germline, CDR1 is SGHRS, CDR2 YFSETQ. The junction had 4 bases not matched to a gene; V was cut back by 4 bases and J by 3 bases.

This clone was detected once. This CDR3 reads CASSQVRTRLNTEAFF. As DNA, the CDR3 is TGCGCCAGCAGCCAAGTCCGGACACGTTTGAACACTGAAGCTTTCTTT. The chain recombines TRBV4-1 with TRBJ1-1; possible D gene TRBD1, 5 bases. The ends were cut back, 1 base at V and 0 bases at J, with 12 bases in the middle. This CDR3 has 16 amino acids. CDR1 MGHRA and CDR2 YSYEKL come from the germline V gene.

The V gene is TRBV30, the J gene TRBJ1-5; 8 bases fit TRBD1. Per the germline V gene, CDR1 is GTSNPN and CDR2 is SVGIG (reference sequence). This CDR3 contains 17 residues. After removal of 2 bases from V and 0 bases from J, the junction contained 9 bases not matched to a gene. The CDR3 region has the DNA TGTGCCTGGAGTCGGGACAGGACTCGTTATAGCAATCAGCCCCAGCATTTT. Protein product: CAWSRDRTRYSNQPQHF.

This clone appeared once. This chain links TRBV2 with TRBJ1-5; 10 positions agree with TRBD1. V lost 5 bases and J lost 7; bases outside the gene matches: 8. The CDR3 runs 15 residues. Germline CDR1 SNHLY, CDR2 FYNNEI. The CDR3 nucleotides are TGTGCCAGCAGTTCGGAAATGGGACAGGGGCAGCCCCAGCATTTT. The encoded protein is CASSSEMGQGQPQHF. The full variable domain, its missing parts supplied by reference TRBV2 and TRBJ1-5, is EPEVTQTPSHQVTQMGQEVILRCVPISNHLYFYWYRQILGQKVEFLVSFYNNEISEKSEIFDDQFSVERPDGSNFTLKIRSTKLEDSAMYFCASSSEMGQGQPQHFGDGTRLSIL.

This chain connects TRBV6-2 or TRBV6-3 to TRBJ2-3; TRBD2 aligns across 11 bases. This CDR3 is built from 16 residues. CDR1 MNHEY and CDR2 SVGEGT come from the germline V gene. V lost 0 bases to trimming and J lost 7 bases; unmatched junction nucleotides: 6. The CDR3 DNA reads TGTGCCAGCAGTTACTCTAGCGGGAGGGTTGTGAATACGCAGTATTTT. This encodes CASSYSSGRVVNTQYF.

A word on this clone: Because the CDR3's place on the DNA is in doubt, the DNA is left out and the CDR3 is given as listed by TCRdb. The chain employs TRBV12-3 or TRBV12-4 and TRBJ1-5; the table's D call TRBD1 went unverified against the DNA. Ends included, the CDR3 has 13 residues. This CDR3 reads CASSLAVDQPQHF.

The CDR3 DNA reads TGCGCCAGCAGTGAGAGTCCCGGGGTAGGGGGCTACACCTTC. This codes for CASSESPGVGGYTF. The chain is built from TRBV10-2 and TRBJ1-2; D ambiguous. Germline CDR1 and CDR2: WSHSY and SAAADI. Trimming removed 2 bases from V and 8 bases from J, with 15 bases in between. The CDR3 runs 14 residues.

The rearrangement links TRBV5-4 to TRBJ2-3; 8 nucleotides line up with TRBD2. J gave up 3 bases and V 1 base, and 7 bases lay outside the gene matches. CDR1 and CDR2 from the germline V gene are SGHNT and YYREEE (reference sequence). This CDR3 is 16 amino acids long. The CDR3 region has the DNA TGTGCCAGCAGCTTGCACGCGGGGGGTAGTACAGATACGCAGTATTTT. It codes for CASSLHAGGSTDTQYF.

This chain links TRBV21-1 with TRBJ1-1; the tabulated D call, TRBD1, remains unverified against the DNA. TRBV21-1 is described as a pseudogene. CDR3 length equals 15 residues. The CDR3 nucleotides are TGTGCCAGCAGCAAAACGGACAGGGGGTACACTGAAGCTTTCTTT. Protein sequence: CASSKTDRGYTEAFF.

The V and J genes are TRBV7-6 and TRBJ2-5, with TRBD2 matching over 10 bases. Looked up from germline, CDR1 is SGHVS and CDR2 is FNYEAQ. The CDR3 has 15 residues. Trimming took 1 base from V and 5 from J; bases not matched to a gene: 4. The DNA of the CDR3 is TGTGCCAGCAGCTTAGATGCTAGCGGGAGCGAGACCCAGTACTTC. Amino acid sequence: CASSLDASGSETQYF.

The V gene is TRBV4-1, the J gene TRBJ1-2; tentative D call: TRBD1 (5 bases). Germline values: CDR1 MGHRA, CDR2 YSYEKL. Trimming pared 0 bases from V and 4 bases from J, leaving 9 bases between. The CDR3 is 14 amino acids. This CDR3 is CASSQDRDSYGYTF. The CDR3 coding sequence is TGCGCCAGCAGCCAAGATAGGGACTCCTATGGCTACACCTTC.

The chain employs TRBV9 and TRBJ2-7; no reliable D call. The CDR3 extends over 12 amino acids. The ends were cut back, 0 bases at V and 6 bases at J, with 7 bases in the middle. CDR1 and CDR2 from the germline V gene are SGDLS and YYNGEE. CDR3 nucleotides: TGTGCCAGCAGCGTAGTCGGTTCCGAGCAGTACTTC. It encodes CASSVVGSEQYF.

This chain connects TRBV15 to TRBJ1-5; D uncertain. The germline V and J ends were trimmed by 0 bases and 7 bases, with 10 bases remaining between them. Germline V gene data show CDR1 as LNHNV and CDR2 as YYDKDF (reference sequence). The CDR3 extends over 14 amino acids. The CDR3 region has the DNA TGTGCCACCAGCAGAGAAGGGAGTCGACAGCCCCAGCATTTT. Protein: CATSREGSRQPQHF. Based on the CDR3 plus reference TRBV15 and TRBJ1-5, the full variable domain is DAMVIQNPRYQVTQFGKPVTLSCSQTLNHNVMYWYQQKSSQAPKLLFHYYDKDFNNEADTPDNFQSRRPNTSFCFLDIRSPGLGDTAMYLCATSREGSRQPQHFGDGTRLSIL.

The gene calls are TRBV7-6 and TRBJ1-1; D is ambiguous. CDR3 length: 15 residues. Between the trimmed V and J ends, which lost 1 base and 1 base, there was a span of 10 bases. Germline CDR1 is SGHVS and CDR2 is FNYEAQ. CDR3: CASSLVSQANTEAFF. The DNA of the CDR3 is TGTGCCAGCAGCTTAGTCAGCCAGGCGAACACTGAAGCTTTCTTT.

CDR3 protein: CASSIGRQGGQPQHF. CDR3 nucleotides: TGTGCCAGTAGTATAGGACGACAGGGAGGACAGCCCCAGCATTTT. V gene TRBV19 combines with J gene TRBJ1-5; 7 bases match TRBD1. Trimming removed 1 base from V and 7 bases from J; junction bases left unmatched: 7. Germline V gives CDR1 LNHDA, CDR2 SQIVND (reference sequence). The length of the CDR3 is 15 residues.

This chain joins TRBV28 and TRBJ1-5, with D possibly matching TRBD1 (6 bases). Germline V gene sequence: CDR1 MDHEN, CDR2 SYDVKM. V shed 6 bases and J shed 0 bases, with 15 bases lying between them. CDR3 length: 16 residues. The CDR3 loop reads CASSPGTYYSNQPQHF. CDR3 coding DNA: TGTGCCAGCAGCCCTGGGACATATTATAGCAATCAGCCCCAGCATTTT.

The CDR3 coding sequence is TGTGCCAGCAGTGAAGCGCAGGGCTACTCTGGAAACACCATATATTTT. Residues: CASSEAQGYSGNTIYF. The rearrangement uses TRBV2 and TRBJ1-3, with D possibly being TRBD1 (5 bases). Germline V gives CDR1 SNHLY, CDR2 FYNNEI. Trimming took 0 bases from V and 0 from J, leaving 9 bases between them. This CDR3 spans 16 amino acids.